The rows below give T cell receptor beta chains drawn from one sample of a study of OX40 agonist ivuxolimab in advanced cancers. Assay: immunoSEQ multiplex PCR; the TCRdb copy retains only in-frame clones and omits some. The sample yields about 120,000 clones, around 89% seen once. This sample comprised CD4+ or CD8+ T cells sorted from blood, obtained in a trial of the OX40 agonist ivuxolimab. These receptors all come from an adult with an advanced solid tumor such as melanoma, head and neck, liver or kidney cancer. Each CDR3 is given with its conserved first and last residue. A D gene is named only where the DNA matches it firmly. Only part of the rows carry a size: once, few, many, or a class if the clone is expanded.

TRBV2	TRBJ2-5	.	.	CASSEGVLGGETQYF	TGTGCCAGCAGTGAAGGTGTCCTAGGGGGAGAGACCCAGTACTTC
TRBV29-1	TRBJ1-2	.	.	CSVESQGGGYTF	TGCAGCGTTGAATCACAGGGAGGTGGCTACACCTTC
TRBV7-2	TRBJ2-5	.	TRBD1	CASSLVPTGGAGETQYF	TGTGCCAGCAGCTTAGTCCCGACAGGGGGCGCTGGGGAGACCCAGTACTTC
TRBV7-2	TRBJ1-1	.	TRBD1	CASSLQGDTEAFF	TGTGCCAGCAGCCTCCAGGGGGACACTGAAGCTTTCTTT
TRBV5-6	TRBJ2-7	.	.	CASSRTGLEAYEQYF	TGTGCCAGCAGCCGTACCGGGCTCGAGGCCTACGAGCAGTACTTC
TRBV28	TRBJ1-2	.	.	CASDNPRGGLNYGYTF	TGTGCCAGCGACAATCCTAGGGGAGGCCTTAACTATGGCTACACCTTC
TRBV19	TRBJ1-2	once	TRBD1	CASSAKSGTGGFYGYTF	TGTGCCAGTAGCGCCAAATCCGGGACAGGGGGCTTCTATGGCTACACCTTC
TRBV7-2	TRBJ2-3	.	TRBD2	CASLPAGGRTDTQYF	TGTGCCAGTCTTCCGGCGGGGGGGCGGACAGATACGCAGTATTTT
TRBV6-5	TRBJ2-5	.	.	CASSYSWGGETQYF	TGTGCCAGCAGTTACTCTTGGGGTGGAGAGACCCAGTACTTC
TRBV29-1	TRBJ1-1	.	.	CSASVGGRGNTEAFF	TGCAGCGCCTCGGTGGGGGGGCGCGGTAACACTGAAGCTTTCTTT
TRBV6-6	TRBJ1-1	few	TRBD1	CASSRPSGQGVTEAFF	TGTGCCAGCAGTAGACCTTCCGGACAGGGAGTCACTGAAGCTTTCTTT
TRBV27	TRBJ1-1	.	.	CASSLAQWNTEAFF	TGTGCCAGCAGTTTGGCACAGTGGAACACTGAAGCTTTCTTT
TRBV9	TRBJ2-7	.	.	CAFLRPPLYSYEQYF	TGTGCCTTCCTCCGACCCCCACTCTACTCCTACGAGCAGTACTTC
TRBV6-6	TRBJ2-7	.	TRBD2	CASMRGEGEQYF	TGTGCCAGCATGCGGGGGGAAGGCGAGCAGTACTTC
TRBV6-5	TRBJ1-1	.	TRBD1	CASIPGQGRVEAFF	TGTGCCAGCATCCCAGGACAGGGAAGGGTTGAAGCTTTCTTT
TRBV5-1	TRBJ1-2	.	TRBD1	CASSLGQNYGYTF	TGCGCCAGCAGCCTGGGACAGAACTATGGCTACACCTTC